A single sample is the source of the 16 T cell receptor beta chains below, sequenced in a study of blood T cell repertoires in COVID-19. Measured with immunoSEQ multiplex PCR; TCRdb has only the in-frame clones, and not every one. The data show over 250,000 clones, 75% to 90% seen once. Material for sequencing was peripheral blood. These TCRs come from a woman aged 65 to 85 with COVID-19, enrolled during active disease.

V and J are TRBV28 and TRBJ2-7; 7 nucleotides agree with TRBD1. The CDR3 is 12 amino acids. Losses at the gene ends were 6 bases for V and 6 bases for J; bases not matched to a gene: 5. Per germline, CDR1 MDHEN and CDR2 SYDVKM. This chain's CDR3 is CASSSRGFEQYF. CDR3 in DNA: TGTGCCAGCAGCAGCAGGGGGTTCGAGCAGTACTTC. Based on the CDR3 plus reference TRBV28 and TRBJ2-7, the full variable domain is DVKVTQSSRYLVKRTGEKVFLECVQDMDHENMFWYRQDPGLGLRLIYFSYDVKMKEKGDIPEGYSVSREKKERFSLILESASTNQTSMYLCASSSRGFEQYFGPGTRLTVT.

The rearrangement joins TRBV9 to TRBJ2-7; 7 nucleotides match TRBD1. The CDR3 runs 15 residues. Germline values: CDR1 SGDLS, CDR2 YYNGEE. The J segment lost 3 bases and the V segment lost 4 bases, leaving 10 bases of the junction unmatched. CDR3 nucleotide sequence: TGTGCCAGCAGCTTCCGGGACAGTGCCTTCTACGAGCAGTACTTC. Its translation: CASSFRDSAFYEQYF.

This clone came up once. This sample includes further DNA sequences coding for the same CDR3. The CDR3 loop reads CASSLQGVGETQYF. The CDR3 nucleotides are TGTGCCAGCAGCTTACAGGGCGTTGGGGAGACCCAGTACTTC. The chain combines TRBV7-3 with TRBJ2-5, with D perhaps matching TRBD1 (5 bases). This CDR3 has 14 residues. Germline V gives CDR1 SGHTA, CDR2 FQGTGA. Trimming shortened V by 2 bases and J by 5 bases, and 12 bases separated the two germline ends.

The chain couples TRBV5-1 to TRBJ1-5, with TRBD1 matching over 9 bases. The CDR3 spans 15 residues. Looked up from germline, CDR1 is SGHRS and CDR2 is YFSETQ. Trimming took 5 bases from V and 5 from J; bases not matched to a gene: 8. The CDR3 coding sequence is TGCGCCAGCAGTCCTACAGGGGGCGCCGATCAGCCCCAGCATTTT. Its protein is CASSPTGGADQPQHF.

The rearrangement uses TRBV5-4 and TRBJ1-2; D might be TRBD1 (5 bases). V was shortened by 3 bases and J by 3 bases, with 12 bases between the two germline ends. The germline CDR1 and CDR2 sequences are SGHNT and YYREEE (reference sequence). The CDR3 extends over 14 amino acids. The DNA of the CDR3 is TGTGCCAGCAGCTCGGCGGGGCAGGACTATGGCTACACCTTC. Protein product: CASSSAGQDYGYTF.

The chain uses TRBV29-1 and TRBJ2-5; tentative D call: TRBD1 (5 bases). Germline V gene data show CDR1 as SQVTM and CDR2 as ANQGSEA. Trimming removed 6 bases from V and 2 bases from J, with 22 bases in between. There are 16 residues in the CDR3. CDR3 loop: CSVGRLPTVGQETQYF. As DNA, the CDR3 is TGCAGCGTAGGACGACTTCCGACAGTGGGTCAAGAGACCCAGTACTTC. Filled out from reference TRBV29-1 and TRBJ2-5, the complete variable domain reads SAVISQKPSRDICQRGTSLTIQCQVDSQVTMMFWYRQQPGQSLTLIATANQGSEATYESGFVIDKFPISRPNLTFSTLTVSNMSPEDSSIYLCSVGRLPTVGQETQYFGPGTRLLVL.

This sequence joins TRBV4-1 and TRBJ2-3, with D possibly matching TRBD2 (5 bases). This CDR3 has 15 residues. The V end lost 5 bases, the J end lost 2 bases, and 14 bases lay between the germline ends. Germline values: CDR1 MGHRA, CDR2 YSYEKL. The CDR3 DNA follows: TGCGCCAGCAGCGATAGTAGCGTTATCACAGATACGCAGTATTTT. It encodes CASSDSSVITDTQYF.

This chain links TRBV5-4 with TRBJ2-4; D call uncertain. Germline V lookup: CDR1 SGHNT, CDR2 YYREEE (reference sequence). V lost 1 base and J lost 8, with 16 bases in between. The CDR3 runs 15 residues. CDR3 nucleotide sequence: TGTGCCAGCAGCTTGTACCCGTCTTCGGGTGACATTCAGTACTTC. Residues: CASSLYPSSGDIQYF.

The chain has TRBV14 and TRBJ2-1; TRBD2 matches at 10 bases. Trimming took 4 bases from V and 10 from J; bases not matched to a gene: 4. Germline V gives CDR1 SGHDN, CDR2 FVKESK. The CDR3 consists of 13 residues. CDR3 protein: CASSRQLAGEQFF. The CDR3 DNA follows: TGTGCCAGCAGCCGGCAACTAGCGGGAGAGCAGTTCTTC.

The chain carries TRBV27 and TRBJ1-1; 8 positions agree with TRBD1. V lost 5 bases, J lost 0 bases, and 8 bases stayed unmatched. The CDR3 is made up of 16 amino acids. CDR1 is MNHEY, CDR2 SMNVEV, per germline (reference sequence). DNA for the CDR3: TGTGCCAGCAGTCCCGCATGGACAGGGTTGAACACTGAAGCTTTCTTT. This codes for CASSPAWTGLNTEAFF.

For the CDR3, the DNA is TGTGCCAGCAGCGTAGGGGGGAGGGAGGCAGATACGCAGTATTTT. Amino acids: CASSVGGREADTQYF. This chain uses TRBV9 with TRBJ2-3; TRBD2 agrees at 7 bases. Per the germline V gene, CDR1 is SGDLS and CDR2 is YYNGEE. The CDR3 runs 15 residues. V lost 0 bases, J lost 4 bases, and 5 bases stayed unmatched. The complete variable domain, with remaining parts taken from reference TRBV9 and TRBJ2-3, reads DSGVTQTPKHLITATGQRVTLRCSPRSGDLSVYWYQQSLDQGLQFLIQYYNGEERAKGNILERFSAQQFPDLHSELNLSSLELGDSALYFCASSVGGREADTQYFGPGTRLTVL.

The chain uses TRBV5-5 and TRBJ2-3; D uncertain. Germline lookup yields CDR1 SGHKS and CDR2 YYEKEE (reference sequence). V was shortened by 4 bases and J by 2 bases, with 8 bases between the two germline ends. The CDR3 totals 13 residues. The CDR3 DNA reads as TGTGCCAGCAGCGAGTTATCCACAGATACGCAGTATTTT. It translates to CASSELSTDTQYF.

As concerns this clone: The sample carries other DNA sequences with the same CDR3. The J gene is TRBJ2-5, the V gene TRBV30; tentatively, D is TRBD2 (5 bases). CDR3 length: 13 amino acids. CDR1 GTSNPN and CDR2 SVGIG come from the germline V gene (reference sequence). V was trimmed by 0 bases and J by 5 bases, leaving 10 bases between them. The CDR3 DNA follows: TGTGCCTGGAGTGTAAAAGGCGGGGAGACCCAGTACTTC. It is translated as CAWSVKGGETQYF.

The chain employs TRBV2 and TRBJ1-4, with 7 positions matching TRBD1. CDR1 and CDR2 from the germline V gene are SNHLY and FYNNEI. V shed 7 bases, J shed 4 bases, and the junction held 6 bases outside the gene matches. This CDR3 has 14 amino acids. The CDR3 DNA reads TGTGCCAGCACTATAACAGGGGTTAATGAAAAACTGTTTTTT. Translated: CASTITGVNEKLFF.

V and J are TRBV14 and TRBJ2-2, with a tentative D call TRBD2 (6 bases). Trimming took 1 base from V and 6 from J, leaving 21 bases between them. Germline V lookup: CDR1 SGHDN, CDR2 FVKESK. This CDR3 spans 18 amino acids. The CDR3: CASSQVGGVGILAGELFF. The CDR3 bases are TGTGCCAGCAGCCAAGTCGGGGGAGTCGGAATATTAGCCGGGGAGCTGTTTTTT.

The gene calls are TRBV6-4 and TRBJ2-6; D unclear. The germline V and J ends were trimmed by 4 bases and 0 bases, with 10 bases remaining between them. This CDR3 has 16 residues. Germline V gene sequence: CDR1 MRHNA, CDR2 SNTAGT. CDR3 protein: CASSVSDTSGANVLTF. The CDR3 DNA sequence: TGTGCCAGCAGTGTTTCAGACACCTCTGGGGCCAACGTCCTGACTTTC.